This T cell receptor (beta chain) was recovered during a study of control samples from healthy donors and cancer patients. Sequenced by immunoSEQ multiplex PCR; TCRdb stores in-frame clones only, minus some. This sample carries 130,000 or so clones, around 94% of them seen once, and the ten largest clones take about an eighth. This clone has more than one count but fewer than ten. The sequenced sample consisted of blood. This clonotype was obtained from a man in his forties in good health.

CDR3 sequence (DNA): TGTGCCAGCAGCCAAGTAGGGGAAGGGACCGGGGAGCTGTTTTTT. Protein: CASSQVGEGTGELFF. This chain links TRBV3-1 (or the pseudogene TRBV3-2) with TRBJ2-2; the D gene is possibly TRBD1 (5 bases). V lost 1 base and J 5 bases, leaving 11 bases between the germline ends. CDR3 length equals 15 residues. CDR1 and CDR2 from the germline V gene are LGHDT and YNNKEL (reference sequence).